This TCR beta chain stems from a study of Ad26.COV2.S vaccination and SARS-CoV-2 variants. Turning to the study itself: Ad26.COV2.S given intramuscularly, once or twice 56 days apart.

This table comes from immunoSEQ multiplex PCR, and its TCRdb copy is limited to in-frame clones, with some not included. The top ten hold 6.4% of the sample, which has 300,000 to 400,000 clones, around 90% seen once. Stated treatment: 15 to 20 received Ad26.COV2.S at low or high dose, single or two shots; 5 received placebo; per-sample allocation not given. Sampling was done on day 63 after the first vaccine or placebo injection. Participants' vaccine, an Ad26 vector, delivered Wuhan-strain SARS-CoV-2 spike. Study conclusions and caveats: There was a possibility that the TCR breadth and depth analyses underestimated total T cell responses.

This CDR3 contains 15 residues. Deletions cut 4 bases from V and 1 base from J, with 11 bases between. The germline gives CDR1 MNHEY, CDR2 SVGAGI. Note on this clone: Its antigen remains unidentified.

The TCR was taken from a person aged 18-65 years who received the Ad26.COV2.S COVID-19 vaccine or a placebo. V is TRBV6-5 and J is TRBJ1-5; possible D gene TRBD1, 5 bases. The sequencing used peripheral blood, collected in a trial of Ad26.COV2.S vaccine versus placebo. CDR3 DNA sequence: TGTGCCAGCAGTTCGGGACCGTCAAGCAATCAGCCCCAGCATTTT. The encoded protein is CASSSGPSSNQPQHF.